The entry below gives a single TCR beta chain sequence along with its context. What it recognizes is unknown. CDR3 size: 16 residues. J lost 0 bases, V lost 4 bases, and 7 bases had no gene match. Germline V CDR1 and CDR2: SNHLY, FYNNEI. The record originates from a study of T cell responses to AZD1222 COVID-19 vaccine. Study observations and caveats: Targets within unmutated variant regions were reportedly found for nearly half of spike-specific TCRs.

Assay: immunoSEQ multiplex PCR; the TCRdb copy retains only in-frame clones and omits some. In the table there are fewer than 200,000 clones, 90% to 95% of which are singletons. The chain recombines TRBV2 with TRBJ1-2; 8 positions agree with TRBD1. The TCR comes from an adult in good health. The material sequenced was peripheral blood, taken on day 0 of AZD1222 vaccination. The CDR3 DNA sequence: TGTGCCAGCAGTGGTGAGACAGGGGTTTCTAACTATGGCTACACCTTC. Translated: CASSGETGVSNYGYTF. Complete variable domain (other parts from reference TRBV2 and TRBJ1-2): EPEVTQTPSHQVTQMGQEVILRCVPISNHLYFYWYRQILGQKVEFLVSFYNNEISEKSEIFDDQFSVERPDGSNFTLKIRSTKLEDSAMYFCASSGETGVSNYGYTFGSGTRLTVV.